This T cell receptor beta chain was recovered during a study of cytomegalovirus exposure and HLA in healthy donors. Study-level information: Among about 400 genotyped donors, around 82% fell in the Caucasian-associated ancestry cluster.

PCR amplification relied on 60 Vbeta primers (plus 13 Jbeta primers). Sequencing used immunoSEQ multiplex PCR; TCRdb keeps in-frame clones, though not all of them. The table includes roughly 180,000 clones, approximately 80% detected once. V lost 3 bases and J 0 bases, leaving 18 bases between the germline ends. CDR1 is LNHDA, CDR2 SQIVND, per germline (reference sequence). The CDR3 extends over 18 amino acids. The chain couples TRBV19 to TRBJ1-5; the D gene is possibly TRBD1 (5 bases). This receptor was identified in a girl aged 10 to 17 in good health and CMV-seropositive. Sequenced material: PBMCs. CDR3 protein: CASSIRGQGGHSNQPQHF. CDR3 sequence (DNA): TGTGCCAGTAGTATCAGAGGCCAGGGAGGGCATAGCAATCAGCCCCAGCATTTT. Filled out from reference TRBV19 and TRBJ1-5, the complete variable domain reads DGGITQSPKYLFRKEGQNVTLSCEQNLNHDAMYWYRQDPGQGLRLIYYSQIVNDFQKGDIAEGYSVSREKKESFPLTVTSAQKNPTAFYLCASSIRGQGGHSNQPQHFGDGTRLSIL.